Below, 17 T cell receptor beta chains from the same sample are listed, as sequenced in a study of T cells after yellow fever vaccination. In TCRdb, the 5' RACE reads were re-called with MiXCR into one record per CDR3 protein. This table holds hundreds of thousands of distinct CDR3 sequences, about 14% found once. The sample in question was PBMCs, obtained on the day of the yellow fever booster vaccination. The receptors were gathered from a man younger than 40 who received the YFV17D yellow fever vaccine.

The V call is TRBV5-1, the J call TRBJ2-3, with a weak D call TRBD2 (6 bases). Trimming removed 0 bases from V and 4 bases from J, with 15 bases in between. The germline gives CDR1 SGHRS, CDR2 YFSETQ. The length of the CDR3 is 16 residues. The CDR3 loop reads CASSLGATSIADTQYF. CDR3 coding DNA: TGCGCCAGCAGCTTGGGGGCGACTAGTATAGCAGATACGCAGTATTTT.

The chain recombines TRBV30 with TRBJ1-6; TRBD1 matches 7 bases. The CDR3 loop spans 15 amino acids. J gave up 9 bases and V 2 bases, and 10 bases lay outside the gene matches. CDR1 and CDR2 (germline): GTSNPN, SVGIG (reference sequence). The CDR3 protein is CAWSRPQGFSSPLHF. The DNA of the CDR3 is TGTGCCTGGAGTAGACCACAGGGGTTTAGTTCACCCCTCCACTTT.

In its sample, this clonotype was seen a few times. The chain links TRBV29-1 to TRBJ2-1; 11 bases fit TRBD1. J was trimmed by 9 bases and V by 4 bases; bases with no gene match: 8. The CDR3 runs to 14 residues. Per germline, CDR1 SQVTM and CDR2 ANQGSEA. CDR3 bases: TGCAGCGTTGGACCGGGACAGGGGGTTGGTGAGCAGTTCTTC. Its translation is CSVGPGQGVGEQFF.

This clonotype was detected a few times. In DNA form, the CDR3 reads TGTGCCAGCAGCCGGGGGGGCAGGGGCCACAATGAGCAGTTCTTC. It is translated as CASSRGGRGHNEQFF. The V gene is TRBV6-1, the J gene TRBJ2-1, with TRBD2 matching 8 bases. Germline-derived CDR1 and CDR2 are MNHNS and SASEGT. The J segment lost 5 bases and the V segment lost 6 bases, leaving 9 bases of the junction unmatched. The CDR3 is made up of 15 amino acids.

The table lists this clonotype with a few counts. The CDR3, as DNA: TGCAGTGCTAGCGGGACGACTAGCGGGACTTTAGAGACCCAGTACTTC. Amino acid sequence: CSASGTTSGTLETQYF. The V call is TRBV20-1, the J call TRBJ2-5; 11 nucleotides line up with TRBD2. Losses at the gene ends were 3 bases for V and 4 bases for J; bases not matched to a gene: 10. Germline CDR1 reads DFQATT; CDR2 reads SNEGSKA (reference sequence). This CDR3 is 16 amino acids long.

This clonotype occurred a few times. The chain links TRBV20-1 to TRBJ2-5; the match to TRBD2 covers 12 bases. Per the germline V gene, CDR1 is DFQATT and CDR2 is SNEGSKA (reference sequence). The CDR3 length is 14 residues. The V and J ends lost 1 base and 9 bases, in that order; junction bases with no gene match: 6. CDR3: CSARGLAGEGAQYF. As DNA, the CDR3 is TGCAGTGCTAGAGGACTAGCGGGAGAAGGGGCCCAGTACTTC.

Only a few counts were recorded for this clonotype. V gene TRBV4-3 combines with J gene TRBJ2-7, with 9 bases fitting TRBD1. The V gene end was trimmed by 1 base and the J gene end by 1 base; junction bases not matched to a gene: 8. The length of the CDR3 is 17 residues. Germline loops: CDR1 LGHNA, CDR2 YSLEER. CDR3 bases: TGCGCCAGCAGCCAAGTCGTCGGACAGGGGTCATCCTACGAGCAGTACTTC. The encoded protein is CASSQVVGQGSSYEQYF.

The CDR3 DNA sequence: TGCGCCAGCAGCTCACAGGGTTTGGAGAACATTCAGTACTTC. Residues: CASSSQGLENIQYF. V is TRBV5-1 and J is TRBJ2-4, with D perhaps matching TRBD1 (6 bases). CDR1 and CDR2 (germline): SGHRS, YFSETQ. Trimming stripped 3 bases from V and 7 bases from J, with 14 bases between. The CDR3 is 14 residues long.

At least ten counts were recorded for this clonotype. The chain combines TRBV12-3 or TRBV12-4 with TRBJ2-7; 10 positions match TRBD2. The CDR3 runs to 16 residues. Trimming removed 4 bases from V and 1 base from J; junction bases left unmatched: 7. The CDR3 region is CASSSQPGLASYEQYF. In DNA form, the CDR3 reads TGTGCCAGCAGTTCCCAGCCGGGACTAGCGTCCTACGAGCAGTACTTC.

A few counts support this clonotype. The rearrangement joins TRBV20-1 to TRBJ2-1, with 10 bases fitting TRBD2. Per the germline V gene, CDR1 is DFQATT and CDR2 is SNEGSKA (reference sequence). The CDR3 length is 14 residues. V shed 7 bases, J shed 5 bases, and the junction held 8 bases outside the gene matches. CDR3 sequence (DNA): TGCAGTGGAAAGGCTAGCGGGGGAAACAATGAGCAGTTCTTC. It codes for CSGKASGGNNEQFF.

This chain connects TRBV5-1 to TRBJ2-5; D remains unclear. Trimming took 3 bases from V and 5 from J, leaving 17 bases between them. The CDR3 extends over 15 amino acids. Germline CDR1 reads SGHRS; CDR2 reads YFSETQ. The DNA for the CDR3 is TGCGCCAGCAGCTCACGAACTGGTTTCGGGGAGACCCAGTACTTC. Translating it yields CASSSRTGFGETQYF.

This clonotype was observed a handful of times. This chain uses TRBV11-2 with TRBJ2-7; 8 positions agree with TRBD1. With V trimmed by 5 bases and J by 7 bases, 7 bases remained unmatched. Looked up from germline, CDR1 is SGHAT and CDR2 is FQNNGV. The CDR3 totals 13 residues. The CDR3 DNA reads as TGTGCCAGCAGCCAGGGGGCCTTGGGTGAGCAGTACTTC. This codes for CASSQGALGEQYF.

This clonotype showed up just a few times. The V and J genes are TRBV6-1 and TRBJ1-5; 8 positions agree with TRBD1. Trimming cost V 1 base and J 7 bases; bases outside gene matches: 0. Per germline, CDR1 MNHNS and CDR2 SASEGT. The CDR3 sequence is 13 residues long. This chain's CDR3 is CASSEDRGQPQHF. The CDR3 DNA reads TGTGCCAGCAGTGAAGACAGGGGGCAGCCCCAGCATTTT.

This chain links TRBV6-6 with TRBJ2-3; D may be TRBD2 (7 bases). The CDR3 runs to 13 residues. V was shortened by 6 bases and J by 2 bases, with 9 bases between the two germline ends. In germline, CDR1 is MNHNY, CDR2 SVGAGI (reference sequence). CDR3 in amino acids: CASRGGATDTQYF. In DNA, the CDR3 is TGTGCCAGCAGAGGGGGGGCCACAGATACGCAGTATTTT.

The chain employs TRBV9 and TRBJ1-6, with 7 bases identical to TRBD1. This CDR3 has 15 residues. With V trimmed by 0 bases and J by 10 bases, 7 bases remained unmatched. The V gene's germline CDR1 is SGDLS and CDR2 YYNGEE. The CDR3, as DNA: TGTGCCAGCAGCGTAGCGGAGGGGGCGAGGTCACCCCTCCACTTT. Protein product: CASSVAEGARSPLHF.

This clonotype was picked up a small number of times. The rearrangement joins TRBV5-1 to TRBJ2-5; 7 nucleotides match TRBD2. This CDR3 is 15 amino acids long. V was pared by 4 bases and J by 4 bases, with 10 bases of the junction left unmatched. Germline-derived CDR1 and CDR2 are SGHRS and YFSETQ. In DNA, the CDR3 is TGCGCCAGCAGCACGGGAGCGGGGCTAGGAGAGACCCAGTACTTC. Its protein product is CASSTGAGLGETQYF.

This clonotype was counted only a few times. This sequence joins TRBV5-1 and TRBJ2-3; TRBD2 agrees at 7 bases. Per the germline V gene, CDR1 is SGHRS and CDR2 is YFSETQ. This CDR3 spans 13 amino acids. J gave up 5 bases and V 7 bases, and 7 bases lay outside the gene matches. DNA of the CDR3: TGCGCCAGCTTAAGACTAGCAGGAGATACGCAGTATTTT. As protein: CASLRLAGDTQYF.